This T cell receptor (beta chain) was observed in a study of shared clonotypes between healthy human individuals. Sequencing used immunoSEQ multiplex PCR; TCRdb keeps in-frame clones, though not all of them. The sample has about 110,000 clones, roughly 70% seen once. This CDR3 comprises 12 residues. V shed 3 bases and J shed 0 bases, with 4 bases lying between them. Germline V CDR1 and CDR2: SGHRS, YFSETQ. This sequence joins TRBV5-1 and TRBJ2-7; D not certain. Sequenced input: memory CD8+ T cells sorted from blood. Regarding subset: CD45RO+ cells pooled with CCR7-negative TemRA cells. This TCR derives from a woman in her twenties or thirties in good health. The CDR3: CASSWNSYEQYF. The CDR3 bases are TGCGCCAGCAGCTGGAACTCCTACGAGCAGTACTTC.